This T cell receptor (beta chain) emerged from a study of CD8 T cells in ankylosing spondylitis. This clonotype was recorded a few times. What it binds is not known. Findings of the study overall: A number of the motif variants had already been described in reactive arthritis synovial fluid and blood. A motif of roughly 8 highly homologous TCR beta variants was seen as apparently characteristic of ankylosing spondylitis blood. Disease-linked clones were reportedly significantly enriched in matched ankylosing spondylitis synovial fluid. Relatively scarce in peripheral blood, disease-linked clones were CD8+.

The CDR3 has 16 amino acids. The germline CDR1 and CDR2 sequences are MGHDK and SYGVNS. With 2 bases removed from V and 3 bases from J, the gap between germline ends came to 17 bases. TCRdb independently ran MiXCR on the 5' RACE reads; one entry per CDR3 protein. The table has 230,000 or so distinct CDR3 sequences, over 15% seen once. The TCR originated in a male donor with ankylosing spondylitis or in good health (not recorded which). Sequencing was performed on blood, either unsorted or a sorted T cell fraction (not recorded which). The chain couples TRBV25-1 to TRBJ2-7; D is perhaps TRBD1 (6 bases). CDR3 in DNA: TGTGCCAGCAGTGAACCGCAGAGGGACACCTTCTACGAGCAGTACTTC. Translation gives CASSEPQRDTFYEQYF.